This is a list of T cell receptor beta chains from one sample in a study of T cell responses to AZD1222 COVID-19 vaccine. Sequencing was performed with immunoSEQ multiplex PCR; in TCRdb, only in-frame clones are kept and a portion is missing. The table lists under 140,000 clones, around 89% of them singletons, with around 1.5% in the top ten. This specimen consisted of peripheral blood, obtained on day 0 of AZD1222 vaccination. These receptors all stem from an adult in good health. Each CDR3 is given with its conserved first and last residue. The D gene is left open where the match is weak. Where a row states a size, it is once, few, many or the class of an expanded clone; other rows omit it.

d_call: -; j_call: TRBJ2-5; clone_size: once; v_call: TRBV10-3; cdr3_nt: TGTGCCATCAGTGAGACCTCGCCGGAGACCCAGTACTTC; cdr3_aa: CAISETSPETQYF
d_call: -; j_call: TRBJ1-2; clone_size: -; v_call: TRBV14; cdr3_nt: TGTGCCAGCAGCCAGGAGTGGGGCCTGGGTCGATATGGCTACACCTTC; cdr3_aa: CASSQEWGLGRYGYTF
d_call: -; j_call: TRBJ1-5; clone_size: -; v_call: TRBV25-1; cdr3_nt: TGTGCCAGCAGTGAAGATCAATATAGCAATCAGCCCCAGCATTTT; cdr3_aa: CASSEDQYSNQPQHF
d_call: -; j_call: TRBJ1-5; clone_size: -; v_call: TRBV6-5; cdr3_nt: TGTGCCAGACTGAACTGGGGCGGAGGCCAGCCCCAGCATTTT; cdr3_aa: CARLNWGGGQPQHF
d_call: -; j_call: TRBJ2-1; clone_size: -; v_call: TRBV30; cdr3_nt: TGTGCCTGGAGTGTAGGAGTAGCGGAGCAGTTCTTC; cdr3_aa: CAWSVGVAEQFF
d_call: -; j_call: TRBJ1-5; clone_size: -; v_call: TRBV2; cdr3_nt: TGTGCCGGCAAAAGGACGGTCAATCAGCCCCAGCATTTT; cdr3_aa: CAGKRTVNQPQHF
d_call: -; j_call: TRBJ2-1; clone_size: -; v_call: TRBV18; cdr3_nt: TGTGCCAGCTCACCACCGTGGGGGCCCTACAATGAGCAGTTCTTC; cdr3_aa: CASSPPWGPYNEQFF
d_call: TRBD1; j_call: TRBJ2-2; clone_size: few; v_call: TRBV13; cdr3_nt: TGTGCCAGCAGCTCACAGGGGGAGGACACCGGGGAGCTGTTTTTT; cdr3_aa: CASSSQGEDTGELFF
d_call: TRBD1; j_call: TRBJ1-5; clone_size: -; v_call: TRBV19; cdr3_nt: TGTGCCAGTAGGATTGGACAGGGGAGCAATCAGCCCCAGCATTTT; cdr3_aa: CASRIGQGSNQPQHF
d_call: -; j_call: TRBJ1-1; clone_size: -; v_call: TRBV11-2; cdr3_nt: TGTGCCAGCAGCTTAGATGTCCGTGGGGGGACTAACACTGAAGCTTTCTTT; cdr3_aa: CASSLDVRGGTNTEAFF
d_call: TRBD2; j_call: TRBJ2-1; clone_size: -; v_call: TRBV19; cdr3_nt: TGTGCCAGTATAGGGCTAGCGGCCAGCTCCTACAATGAGCAGTTCTTC; cdr3_aa: CASIGLAASSYNEQFF
d_call: -; j_call: TRBJ1-1; clone_size: -; v_call: TRBV3-1/TRBV3-2; cdr3_nt: TGTGCCAGCAGCCAAGACGGACGGTACCTGAACACTGAAGCTTTCTTT; cdr3_aa: CASSQDGRYLNTEAFF
d_call: TRBD1; j_call: TRBJ2-2; clone_size: -; v_call: TRBV25-1; cdr3_nt: TGTGCCAGCAGTGAAATGAGGACAGGGGGCTTTACCGGGGAGCTGTTTTTT; cdr3_aa: CASSEMRTGGFTGELFF
d_call: -; j_call: TRBJ1-2; clone_size: -; v_call: TRBV30; cdr3_nt: TGTGCCTGGACTACGGGCGGAGGCTACACCTTC; cdr3_aa: CAWTTGGGYTF
d_call: -; j_call: TRBJ1-1; clone_size: -; v_call: TRBV29-1; cdr3_nt: TGCAGCGTTGTAGGGTCCTCGGTCACTGAAGCTTTCTTT; cdr3_aa: CSVVGSSVTEAFF
d_call: -; j_call: TRBJ1-1; clone_size: -; v_call: TRBV7-2; cdr3_nt: TGTGCCAGCAGCTCACCAAGGTGGGGGGTCCGCGCGGCTTTCTTT; cdr3_aa: CASSSPRWGVRAAFF
d_call: -; j_call: TRBJ1-2; clone_size: -; v_call: TRBV6-5; cdr3_nt: TGTGCCAGCCGGACAGCCACAAACTATGGCTACACCTTC; cdr3_aa: CASRTATNYGYTF
d_call: -; j_call: TRBJ2-1; clone_size: -; v_call: TRBV19; cdr3_nt: TGTGCCAGTAGTACACGAACAGGCCACCCTGGGAATGAGCAGTTCTTC; cdr3_aa: CASSTRTGHPGNEQFF
d_call: -; j_call: TRBJ1-3; clone_size: few; v_call: TRBV7-9; cdr3_nt: TGTGCCAGCAGCAAACAGGGAGCCTCTGGAAACACCATATATTTT; cdr3_aa: CASSKQGASGNTIYF
d_call: TRBD1; j_call: TRBJ1-2; clone_size: -; v_call: TRBV28; cdr3_nt: TGTGCCAGCAGTTTCGGACAGGGGGTCGGCTACACCTTC; cdr3_aa: CASSFGQGVGYTF
d_call: TRBD1; j_call: TRBJ2-7; clone_size: -; v_call: TRBV7-9; cdr3_nt: TGTGCCAGCAGCTACGGACAGGTGGGCTCCTACGAGCAGTACTTC; cdr3_aa: CASSYGQVGSYEQYF
d_call: TRBD1; j_call: TRBJ2-7; clone_size: -; v_call: TRBV5-5; cdr3_nt: TGTGCCAGCTTGCTCCTAACAGGGGTCTCCTACGAGCAGTACTTC; cdr3_aa: CASLLLTGVSYEQYF
d_call: -; j_call: TRBJ1-2; clone_size: few; v_call: TRBV21-1; cdr3_nt: TGTGCCAGCAGGGAAAGGGGTCAGGGAAAGGGGTCTAACTATGGCTACACCTTC; cdr3_aa: CASRERGQGKGSNYGYTF
d_call: TRBD2; j_call: TRBJ2-2; clone_size: -; v_call: TRBV9; cdr3_nt: TGTGCCAGCAGCCCCCTATCGGGGGGCGGGGAGCTGTTTTTT; cdr3_aa: CASSPLSGGGELFF
d_call: -; j_call: TRBJ2-7; clone_size: -; v_call: TRBV5-5; cdr3_nt: TGTGCCAGCAGCTTGGCACACGGGGGATCCTACGAGCAGTACTTC; cdr3_aa: CASSLAHGGSYEQYF
d_call: -; j_call: TRBJ1-3; clone_size: -; v_call: TRBV19; cdr3_nt: TGTGCCAGTAGTCAGCCGGCGGGGGCCTCTGGAAACACCATATATTTT; cdr3_aa: CASSQPAGASGNTIYF
d_call: -; j_call: TRBJ1-6; clone_size: -; v_call: TRBV5-1; cdr3_nt: TGCGCCAGCAACCAGGGCCCGGGGGATAATTCACCCCTCCACTTT; cdr3_aa: CASNQGPGDNSPLHF
d_call: -; j_call: TRBJ2-2; clone_size: -; v_call: TRBV29-1; cdr3_nt: TGCAGCGTTGAAGATGATGGTGGCACCGGGGAGCTGTTTTTT; cdr3_aa: CSVEDDGGTGELFF
d_call: TRBD1; j_call: TRBJ2-7; clone_size: -; v_call: TRBV18; cdr3_nt: TGTGCCAGCTCACCTTACCCCATGGGACAGGGGCTCTCCTACGAGCAGTACTTC; cdr3_aa: CASSPYPMGQGLSYEQYF
d_call: -; j_call: TRBJ1-4; clone_size: -; v_call: TRBV4-1; cdr3_nt: TGCGCCAGCAGCCAAAAACCAAATGAAAAACTGTTTTTT; cdr3_aa: CASSQKPNEKLFF
d_call: -; j_call: TRBJ1-2; clone_size: -; v_call: TRBV30; cdr3_nt: TGTGCCTGGAGTGTACACAGGAACTATGGCTACACCTTC; cdr3_aa: CAWSVHRNYGYTF
d_call: -; j_call: TRBJ1-1; clone_size: -; v_call: TRBV3-1/TRBV3-2; cdr3_nt: TGTGCCAGCAGCCAAGATGGTGGAGCTTTCTTT; cdr3_aa: CASSQDGGAFF
d_call: -; j_call: TRBJ2-5; clone_size: -; v_call: TRBV11-2; cdr3_nt: TGTGCCAGCAGCTTAAGGAGAGAGGAGACCCAGTACTTC; cdr3_aa: CASSLRREETQYF
d_call: TRBD1; j_call: TRBJ2-3; clone_size: -; v_call: TRBV5-1; cdr3_nt: TGCGCCAGCAACCCTGGGACAGCCACAGATACGCAGTATTTT; cdr3_aa: CASNPGTATDTQYF
d_call: -; j_call: TRBJ1-1; clone_size: -; v_call: TRBV12-5; cdr3_nt: TGTGCTAGTGGTTTGTCCCGGGCTGCCGGGGGCCGTGAAGCTTTCTTT; cdr3_aa: CASGLSRAAGGREAFF
d_call: -; j_call: TRBJ1-1; clone_size: few; v_call: TRBV7-9; cdr3_nt: TGTGCCACCGAGCGGGATAGCAACACTGAAGCTTTCTTT; cdr3_aa: CATERDSNTEAFF
d_call: -; j_call: TRBJ2-7; clone_size: -; v_call: TRBV30; cdr3_nt: TGTGCCTGGAGTGTTAAGGGACCCATCTACGAGCAGTACTTC; cdr3_aa: CAWSVKGPIYEQYF